Below, one T cell receptor (beta chain) is given with its context. What it recognizes is unknown. This sample is drawn from a study of cytomegalovirus exposure and HLA in healthy donors. Study-level findings and limits: According to a subsequent analysis, TCR clusters identified in the first cohort showed a tendency to co-occur across the approximately 120 validation repertoires.

The germline CDR1 and CDR2 sequences are SGHAT and FQNNGV. The CDR3 is made up of 15 amino acids. The germline V and J ends were trimmed by 0 bases and 7 bases, with 12 bases remaining between them. Clones were sequenced by immunoSEQ multiplex PCR, and TCRdb holds only the in-frame ones, with some missing. The data contain over 150,000 clones, about 90% of them singletons. Sequenced sample: PBMCs. This TCR was recovered from a woman younger than 35 in good health and CMV-seropositive. V is TRBV11-2 and J is TRBJ2-2, with D hard to call. The CDR3 loop reads CASSLDPGELGELFF. CDR3 nucleotide sequence: TGTGCCAGCAGCTTAGATCCTGGTGAACTCGGGGAGCTGTTTTTT.